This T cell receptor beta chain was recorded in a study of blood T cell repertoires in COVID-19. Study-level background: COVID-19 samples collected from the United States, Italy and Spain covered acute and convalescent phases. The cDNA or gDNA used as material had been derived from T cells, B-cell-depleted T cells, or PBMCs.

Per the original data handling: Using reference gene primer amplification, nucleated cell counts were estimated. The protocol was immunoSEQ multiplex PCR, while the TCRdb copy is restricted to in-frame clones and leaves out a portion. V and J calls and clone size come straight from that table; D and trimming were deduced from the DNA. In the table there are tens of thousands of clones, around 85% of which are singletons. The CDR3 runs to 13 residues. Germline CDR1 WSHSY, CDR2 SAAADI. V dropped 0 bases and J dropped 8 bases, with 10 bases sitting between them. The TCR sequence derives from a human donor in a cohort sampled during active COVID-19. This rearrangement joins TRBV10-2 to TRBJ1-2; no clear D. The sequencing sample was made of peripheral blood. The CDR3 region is CASSESTVRGYTF. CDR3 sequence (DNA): TGCGCCAGCAGTGAGTCGACGGTGAGGGGCTACACCTTC.